This T cell receptor (beta chain) stems from a study of blood T cell repertoires in COVID-19. Study overall: Material from acute and convalescent COVID-19 was sourced from the United States, Italy and Spain. PBMCs, B-cell-depleted T cells, or T cells were the source of the cDNA or gDNA that made up the material.

The CDR3 contains 15 residues. Germline V gene sequence: CDR1 KGHDR, CDR2 SFDVKD. Germline trimming cut 4 bases from V and 3 bases from J; bases unmatched to any gene: 5. In the authors' workflow: The authors estimated nucleated cell counts from reference gene primer amplification. The assay was immunoSEQ multiplex PCR, and TCRdb's table has in-frame clones only and misses some. That table supplies the V and J calls and clone size; D and trimming were determined from the DNA. The sample consists of almost 80,000 clones, about four fifths of them appearing once. Sequenced input: peripheral blood. The sequence derives from a woman aged 70-85 years with acute or convalescent COVID-19. The chain recombines TRBV24-1 with TRBJ1-1; 9 bases align to TRBD1. The chain's CDR3 is CATSDTGQGYTEAFF. CDR3 DNA sequence: TGTGCCACCAGTGACACGGGACAGGGATACACTGAAGCTTTCTTT.